What follows are 5 T cell receptor beta chains derived from one specimen sequenced in a study of T-cell memory formation after mild COVID-19. MiXCR, applied by TCRdb to the 5' RACE reads, yields one record per CDR3 protein. The top ten hold around a fifth of the sample, which has 350,000 to 450,000 distinct CDR3 sequences, around an eighth seen once. The source material was PBMCs or a T cell subset sorted from them (not recorded which). All receptors come from a man aged 18 to 30 who had mild COVID-19 (a few samples of this study predate the infection). Cell type and time point are not known.

The chain carries TRBV29-1 and TRBJ2-6; D may be TRBD1 (7 bases). This CDR3 spans 15 amino acids. Trimming pared 7 bases from V and 4 bases from J, leaving 17 bases between. Germline V gene data show CDR1 as SQVTM and CDR2 as ANQGSEA. CDR3 in amino acids: CSARTRGDGANVLTF. CDR3 DNA: TGCAGCGCCCGGACCAGGGGGGACGGGGCCAACGTCCTGACTTTC.

The rearrangement links TRBV10-3 to TRBJ1-2, with D unresolved. The CDR3 consists of 13 residues. Per germline, CDR1 ENHRY and CDR2 SYGVKD. Trimming left V 0 bases short and J 3 bases short, with 5 bases between. CDR3 sequence: CAISESADYGYTF. In nucleotides, the CDR3 is TGTGCCATCAGTGAGTCCGCAGACTATGGCTACACCTTC.

V gene TRBV7-9 combines with J gene TRBJ1-2; no definite D call. Trimming removed 4 bases at V and 2 bases at J, with 17 bases between. There are 16 residues in the CDR3. Per germline, CDR1 SEHNR and CDR2 FQNEAQ (reference sequence). The DNA of the CDR3 is TGTGCCAGCAGCTCAGAGAAGACCAGGCGGAACTATGGCTACACCTTC. Its translation is CASSSEKTRRNYGYTF.

This clonotype was picked up a small number of times. J is TRBJ2-1 and V is TRBV5-1; 8 nucleotides match TRBD1. V was clipped by 6 bases and J by 6 bases; unmatched bases: 11. The CDR3 loop spans 15 amino acids. Germline-derived CDR1 and CDR2 are SGHRS and YFSETQ. The DNA of the CDR3 is TGCGCCAGCAACGTCGACAGGGGAGGAATCAATGAGCAGTTCTTC. Translating it yields CASNVDRGGINEQFF.

V gene TRBV9 combines with J gene TRBJ1-2; 7 bases map to TRBD1. J was trimmed by 8 bases and V by 4 bases; bases with no gene match: 5. This CDR3 region has 12 residues. CDR1 and CDR2 (germline): SGDLS, YYNGEE. CDR3 in amino acids: CASSSRGSGYTF. CDR3 nucleotides: TGTGCCAGCAGCAGCAGGGGGTCAGGCTACACCTTC. The entire variable domain, with the rest obtained from reference TRBV9 and TRBJ1-2, is as follows: DSGVTQTPKHLITATGQRVTLRCSPRSGDLSVYWYQQSLDQGLQFLIQYYNGEERAKGNILERFSAQQFPDLHSELNLSSLELGDSALYFCASSSRGSGYTFGSGTRLTVV.